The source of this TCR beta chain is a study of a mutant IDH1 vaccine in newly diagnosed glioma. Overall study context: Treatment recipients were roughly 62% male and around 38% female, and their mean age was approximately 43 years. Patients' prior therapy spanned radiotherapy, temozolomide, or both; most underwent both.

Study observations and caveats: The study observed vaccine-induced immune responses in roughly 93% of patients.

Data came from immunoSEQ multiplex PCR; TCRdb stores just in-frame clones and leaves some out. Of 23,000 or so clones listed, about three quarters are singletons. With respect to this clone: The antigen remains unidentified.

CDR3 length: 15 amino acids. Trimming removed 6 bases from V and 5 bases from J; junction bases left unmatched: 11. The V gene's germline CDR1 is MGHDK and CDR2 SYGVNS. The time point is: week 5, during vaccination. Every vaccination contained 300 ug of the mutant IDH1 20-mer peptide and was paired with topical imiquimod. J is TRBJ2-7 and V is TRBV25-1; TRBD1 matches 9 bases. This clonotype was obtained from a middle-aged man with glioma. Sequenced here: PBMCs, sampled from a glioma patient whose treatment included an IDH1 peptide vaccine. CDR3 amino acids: CASSPKGTGSHEQYF. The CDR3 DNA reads TGTGCCAGCAGCCCTAAGGGGACAGGGAGCCACGAGCAGTACTTC.